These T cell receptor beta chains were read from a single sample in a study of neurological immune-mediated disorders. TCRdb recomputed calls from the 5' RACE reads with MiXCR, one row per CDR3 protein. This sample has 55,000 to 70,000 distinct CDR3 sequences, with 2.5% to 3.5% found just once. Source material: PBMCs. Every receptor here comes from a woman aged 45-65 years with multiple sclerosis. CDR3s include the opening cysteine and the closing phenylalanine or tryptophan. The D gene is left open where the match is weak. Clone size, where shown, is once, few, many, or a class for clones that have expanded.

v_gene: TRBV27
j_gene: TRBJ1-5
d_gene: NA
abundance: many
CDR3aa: CASSKRAGASNQPQHF
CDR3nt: TGTGCCAGCAGCAAACGCGCGGGGGCCAGCAATCAGCCCCAGCATTTT

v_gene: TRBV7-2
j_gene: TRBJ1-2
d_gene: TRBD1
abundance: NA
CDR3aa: CASSHMTGVHGYTF
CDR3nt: TGTGCCAGCAGCCACATGACAGGGGTTCACGGCTACACCTTC

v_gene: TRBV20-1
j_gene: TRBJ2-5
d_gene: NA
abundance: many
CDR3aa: CSARGHRTSGVSQETQYF
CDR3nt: TGCAGTGCTAGAGGGCATAGGACTTCCGGGGTGAGCCAAGAGACCCAGTACTTC

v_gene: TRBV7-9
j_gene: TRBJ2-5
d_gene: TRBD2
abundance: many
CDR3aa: CASRASGGALQETQYF
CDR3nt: TGTGCCAGCAGAGCTAGCGGGGGGGCCCTTCAAGAGACCCAGTACTTC

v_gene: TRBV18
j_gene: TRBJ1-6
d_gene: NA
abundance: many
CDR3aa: CASSPPGSWDNSPLHF
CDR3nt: TGTGCCAGCTCACCACCGGGATCGTGGGATAATTCACCCCTCCACTTT

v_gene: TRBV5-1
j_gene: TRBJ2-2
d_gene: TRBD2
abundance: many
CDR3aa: CASSLSNSGRASTGELFF
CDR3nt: TGCGCCAGCAGCTTATCGAATAGCGGGAGGGCCTCCACCGGGGAGCTGTTTTTT

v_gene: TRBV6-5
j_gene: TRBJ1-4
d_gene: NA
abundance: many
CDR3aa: CASSYSSGGKLFF
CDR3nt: TGTGCCAGCAGTTACTCGTCGGGGGGAAAACTGTTTTTT

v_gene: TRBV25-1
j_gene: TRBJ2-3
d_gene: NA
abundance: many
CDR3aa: CASSRAGSTDTQYF
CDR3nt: TGTGCCAGCAGTCGGGCAGGGAGCACAGATACGCAGTATTTT

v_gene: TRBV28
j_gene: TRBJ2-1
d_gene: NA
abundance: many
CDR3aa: CASSLSGLSSYNEQFF
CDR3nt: TGTGCCAGCAGTTTATCAGGACTCTCATCCTACAATGAGCAGTTCTTC

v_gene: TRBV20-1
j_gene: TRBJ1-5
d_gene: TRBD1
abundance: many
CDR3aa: CSGQGAGNQPQHF
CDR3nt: TGCTCTGGGCAGGGGGCGGGAAATCAGCCCCAGCATTTT

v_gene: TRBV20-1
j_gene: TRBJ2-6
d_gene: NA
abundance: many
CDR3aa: CSARDIRGLLISGANVLTF
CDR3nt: TGCAGTGCTAGAGACATCAGGGGACTACTTATCTCTGGGGCCAACGTCCTGACTTTC

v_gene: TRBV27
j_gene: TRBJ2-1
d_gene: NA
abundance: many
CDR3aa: CASSLFSRDLTGANEQFF
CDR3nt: TGTGCCAGCAGTTTATTTTCCCGGGACTTGACGGGAGCAAATGAGCAGTTCTTC

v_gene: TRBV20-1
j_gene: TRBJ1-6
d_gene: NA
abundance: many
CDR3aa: CSARLQSSYNSPLHF
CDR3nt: TGCAGTGCTCGCCTCCAGAGCTCCTATAATTCACCCCTCCACTTT

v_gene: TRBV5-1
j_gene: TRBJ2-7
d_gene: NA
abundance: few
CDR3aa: CASSLQGTEQYF
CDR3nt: TGCGCCAGCAGCTTGCAGGGGACCGAGCAGTACTTC

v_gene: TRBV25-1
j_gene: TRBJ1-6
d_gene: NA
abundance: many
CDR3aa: CASSENAAANSPLHF
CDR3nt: TGTGCCAGCAGTGAAAACGCTGCAGCTAATTCACCCCTCCACTTT

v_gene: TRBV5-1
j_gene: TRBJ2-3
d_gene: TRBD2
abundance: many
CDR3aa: CASSLAGTSATMGTDTQYF
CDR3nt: TGCGCCAGCAGCTTGGCCGGGACTAGCGCCACTATGGGCACAGATACGCAGTATTTT

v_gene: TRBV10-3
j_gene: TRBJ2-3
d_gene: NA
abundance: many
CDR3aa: CAISESRSTSDTDTQYF
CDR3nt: TGTGCCATCAGTGAGTCGAGGTCCACTAGTGACACAGATACGCAGTATTTT

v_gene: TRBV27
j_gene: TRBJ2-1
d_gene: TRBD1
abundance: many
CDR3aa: CASRGQGANYNEQFF
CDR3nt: TGTGCCAGCAGAGGACAGGGGGCGAACTACAATGAGCAGTTCTTC

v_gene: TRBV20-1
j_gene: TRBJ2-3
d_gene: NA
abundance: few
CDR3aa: CSESGIHTDTQYF
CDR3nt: TGCAGTGAATCGGGAATACACACAGATACGCAGTATTTT

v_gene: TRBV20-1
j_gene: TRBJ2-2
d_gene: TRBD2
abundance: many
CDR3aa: CSARDRSGSLNTGELFF
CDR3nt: TGCAGTGCTAGAGATCGTAGCGGGAGTTTAAATACCGGGGAGCTGTTTTTT

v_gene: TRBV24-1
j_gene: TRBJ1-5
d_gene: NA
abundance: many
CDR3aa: CATSDTSNQPQHF
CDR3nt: TGTGCCACCAGTGACACTAGCAATCAGCCCCAGCATTTT

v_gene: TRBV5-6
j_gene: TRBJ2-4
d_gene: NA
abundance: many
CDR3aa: CASSPQAGNQNIQYF
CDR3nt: TGTGCCAGCAGTCCTCAAGCAGGGAACCAAAACATTCAGTACTTC

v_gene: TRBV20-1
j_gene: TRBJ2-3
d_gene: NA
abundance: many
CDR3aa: CSASLTASAPDTQYF
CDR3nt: TGCAGTGCTAGTCTTACCGCTAGCGCTCCAGATACGCAGTATTTT

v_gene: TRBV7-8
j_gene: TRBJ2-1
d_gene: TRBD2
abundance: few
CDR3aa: CASSSLAGGTYNEQFF
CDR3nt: TGTGCCAGCAGCTCATTAGCGGGGGGGACCTACAATGAGCAGTTCTTC

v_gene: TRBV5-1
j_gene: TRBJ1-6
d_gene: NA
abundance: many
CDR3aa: CASSPDGLPEPLHF
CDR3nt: TGCGCCAGCAGTCCGGACGGCCTTCCCGAACCCCTCCACTTT

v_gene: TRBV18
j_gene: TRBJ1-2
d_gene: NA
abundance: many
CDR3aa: CASSPQDGYGYTF
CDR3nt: TGTGCCAGCTCACCACAGGACGGCTATGGCTACACCTTC

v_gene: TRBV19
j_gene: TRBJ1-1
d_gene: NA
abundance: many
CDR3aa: CASAGRANTEAFF
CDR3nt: TGTGCCAGCGCCGGACGGGCGAACACTGAAGCTTTCTTT

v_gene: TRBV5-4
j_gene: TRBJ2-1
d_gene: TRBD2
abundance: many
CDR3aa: CASSREAPVFF
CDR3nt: TGTGCCAGCAGCCGGGAGGCTCCAGTTTTCTTC

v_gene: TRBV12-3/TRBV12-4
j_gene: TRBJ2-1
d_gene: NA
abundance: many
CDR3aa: CASGRGAYNEQFF
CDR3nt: TGTGCCAGCGGACGGGGAGCCTACAATGAGCAGTTCTTC

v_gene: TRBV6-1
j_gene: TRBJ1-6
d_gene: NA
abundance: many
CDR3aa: CASRDGSYNSPLHF
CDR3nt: TGTGCCAGCAGGGACGGCTCCTATAATTCACCCCTCCACTTT

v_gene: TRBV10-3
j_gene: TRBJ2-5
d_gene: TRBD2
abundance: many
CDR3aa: CAISESPSGRQTQYF
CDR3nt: TGTGCCATCAGTGAGTCGCCCAGCGGGAGACAGACCCAGTACTTC

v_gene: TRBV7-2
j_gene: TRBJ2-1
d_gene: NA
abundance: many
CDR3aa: CASSSRDRPSYNEQFF
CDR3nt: TGTGCCAGCAGCTCTCGGGACCGCCCCTCCTACAATGAGCAGTTCTTC

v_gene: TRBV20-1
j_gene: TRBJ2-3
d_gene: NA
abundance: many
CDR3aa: CSARVHLEADTQYF
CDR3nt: TGCAGTGCTAGGGTCCACCTCGAGGCAGATACGCAGTATTTT

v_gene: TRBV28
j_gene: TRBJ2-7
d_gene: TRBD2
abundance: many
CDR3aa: CASSSGLAGVRTVNEQYF
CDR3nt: TGTGCCAGCAGTTCGGGACTAGCGGGAGTAAGGACGGTGAACGAGCAGTACTTC